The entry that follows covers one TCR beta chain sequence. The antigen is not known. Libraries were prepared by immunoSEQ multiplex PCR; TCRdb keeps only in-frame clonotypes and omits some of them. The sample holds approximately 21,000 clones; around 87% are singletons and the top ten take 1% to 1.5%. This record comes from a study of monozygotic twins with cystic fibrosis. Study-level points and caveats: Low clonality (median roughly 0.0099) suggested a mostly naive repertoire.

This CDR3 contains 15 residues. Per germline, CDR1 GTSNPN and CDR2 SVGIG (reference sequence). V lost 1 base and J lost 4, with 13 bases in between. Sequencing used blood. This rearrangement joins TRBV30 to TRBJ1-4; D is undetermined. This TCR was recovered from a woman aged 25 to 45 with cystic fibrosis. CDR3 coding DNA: TGTGCCTGGAGTGATAACCACAGACTTAATGAAAAACTGTTTTTT. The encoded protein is CAWSDNHRLNEKLFF.